This T cell receptor (beta chain) was identified during a study of T cells in Graves' hyperthyroidism and ophthalmopathy. Germline trimming cut 6 bases from V and 9 bases from J; bases unmatched to any gene: 9. The CDR3 has 14 amino acids. Germline values: CDR1 SNHLY, CDR2 FYNNEI. Out of approximately 10 ml of fresh peripheral blood came the PBMCs. This clonotype came up many times. Its antigen is still unknown. Study findings and constraints: From stable hyperthyroidism, ophthalmopathy was separated by a 13 V-J model. Ophthalmopathy, as predicted by the model, came a median 6.5 months after the prediction.

The TCR beta CDR3 regions underwent amplification using RNA transcripts as the source. The study used the HTBI primer set for a first-round RT-PCR of the TCR CDR3. TCRdb re-called the multiplex PCR reads through MiXCR, storing one row per CDR3 protein. This table has nearly 110,000 distinct CDR3 sequences, about a sixth appearing once. This chain joins TRBV2 and TRBJ2-1; TRBD2 matches 9 bases. This clonotype was obtained from a woman in her 50s with Graves' hyperthyroidism. Sequences were obtained from blood. DNA for the CDR3: TGTGCCAGCAGGGTCGGGACTAGCCATAGTGAGCAGTTCTTC. Protein product: CASRVGTSHSEQFF.